This is a list of T cell receptor beta chains from one sample in a study of CD8 T cells in ankylosing spondylitis. TCRdb reprocessed the 5' RACE reads with MiXCR, giving one entry per CDR3 protein. Of 120,000 to 150,000 distinct CDR3 sequences detected, roughly 8.4% appear once; the ten largest clones hold about 7.3%. The sequenced material came from synovial fluid, either unsorted or a sorted T cell fraction (not recorded which). The receptors were sampled from a male donor with ankylosing spondylitis. Each CDR3 is given with its conserved first and last residue. D genes are given only for firm matches. Part of the rows lack a size; the others show once, few, many or a class for expanded clones.

D,V,size,J,DNA,CDR3
-,TRBV7-2,many,TRBJ1-1,TGTGCCAGCAGCTCGGGTCCTGAAGCTTTCTTT,CASSSGPEAFF
-,TRBV19,few,TRBJ1-6,TGTGCCAGTAGTGAACAGGGCGCCATTTCACCCCTCCACTTT,CASSEQGAISPLHF
TRBD1,TRBV5-4,few,TRBJ1-6,TGTGCCAGCAGCAGGACAGGGCAGAATTCACCCCTCCACTTT,CASSRTGQNSPLHF
TRBD1,TRBV2,many,TRBJ2-1,TGTGCCAGCAGCCGGGACAGGGGCAATGAGCAGTTCTTC,CASSRDRGNEQFF
-,TRBV15,-,TRBJ2-3,TGTGCCACCAGCGGGGATCCAACAGATACGCAGTATTTT,CATSGDPTDTQYF
-,TRBV4-3,-,TRBJ2-3,TGCGCCAGCAGCCAGTCACAGGCTCGCCTAGATACGCAGTATTTT,CASSQSQARLDTQYF
-,TRBV29-1,few,TRBJ2-7,TGCAGCGCTTTTGGAAATTCCTACGAGCAGTACTTC,CSAFGNSYEQYF
-,TRBV27,-,TRBJ2-6,TGTGCCAGCAGTTTATTTAATGGGGCCAACGTCCTGACTTTC,CASSLFNGANVLTF
-,TRBV25-1,-,TRBJ1-1,TGTGCCAGCAGTGATCCAAGGGGGGGCGCGGCAGCTTTCTTT,CASSDPRGGAAAFF
-,TRBV5-1,many,TRBJ1-5,TGCGCCAGCAGGGAGGAAGGCAATCAGCCCCAGCATTTT,CASREEGNQPQHF
-,TRBV6-1,few,TRBJ1-6,TGTGCCAGCAGTGAGGAGGGGGCCTATAATTCACCCCTCCACTTT,CASSEEGAYNSPLHF
-,TRBV12-3/TRBV12-4,few,TRBJ1-5,TGTGCCAGCAGGGGGAACAGGGAGAGTCAGCCCCAGCATTTT,CASRGNRESQPQHF
TRBD2,TRBV7-3,many,TRBJ2-2,TGTGCCAGCAGCTTACTTGCGGGGGGGCCGAGATCGAACACCGGGGAGCTGTTTTTT,CASSLLAGGPRSNTGELFF
-,TRBV29-1,many,TRBJ2-2,TGCAGCGTTTGGGCCGGGGAGCTGTTTTTT,CSVWAGELFF
-,TRBV9,many,TRBJ2-1,TGTGCCAGCAGCGTAGCCCAGCCGGGGGACAATGAGCAGTTCTTC,CASSVAQPGDNEQFF
-,TRBV20-1,many,TRBJ2-7,TGCAGTGCTAGATCACCCTTGGCCTCCTACGAGCAGTACTTC,CSARSPLASYEQYF
TRBD1,TRBV7-2,few,TRBJ2-2,TGTGCCAGCAGCCCCCAGACAGGGATCGCCACCGGGGAGCTGTTTTTT,CASSPQTGIATGELFF
-,TRBV6-5,many,TRBJ2-3,TGTGCCAGCAGTTGGCAGTCTCCCGGCACAGATACGCAGTATTTT,CASSWQSPGTDTQYF
-,TRBV28,few,TRBJ1-5,TGTGCCAGCAGTTCCCTGGAGGGCCGGGGGTATGGCAATCAGCCCCAGCATTTT,CASSSLEGRGYGNQPQHF
-,TRBV12-3/TRBV12-4,-,TRBJ1-2,TGTGCCAGCAGTCCCGGGGAGGGTGGCTACACCTTC,CASSPGEGGYTF
-,TRBV20-1,few,TRBJ1-1,TGCAGTGCTAGACCCTCAGGGTGGAACACTGAAGCTTTCTTT,CSARPSGWNTEAFF
TRBD2,TRBV7-9,-,TRBJ2-1,TGTGCCAGCAGCGCTCGGGAGGGCTGGCATGAGCAGTTCTTC,CASSAREGWHEQFF
-,TRBV30,-,TRBJ1-6,TGTGCCTCCAGGACGGACCTTTATAATTCACCCCTCCACTTT,CASRTDLYNSPLHF
-,TRBV28,few,TRBJ2-3,TGTGCCAGCAGCCTCGAGGGGTGGCTGAATACGCAGTATTTT,CASSLEGWLNTQYF
TRBD2,TRBV20-1,many,TRBJ2-7,TGCAGTGCTTACGGGACTAGCGGCTCCTACGAGCAGTACTTC,CSAYGTSGSYEQYF
TRBD2,TRBV20-1,-,TRBJ2-7,TGCAGTGCTACCGGGACTAGCGTCGTCTACGAGCAGTACTTC,CSATGTSVVYEQYF
TRBD1,TRBV18,many,TRBJ1-1,TGTGCCAGCTTACAGGGGGGCACTGAAGCTTTCTTT,CASLQGGTEAFF
-,TRBV2,many,TRBJ1-4,TGTGCCAGCAGTCAGAACCCCGGCAGGAATGAAAAACTGTTTTTT,CASSQNPGRNEKLFF
-,TRBV12-2,-,TRBJ1-5,TGTGCAAGTCGCTTAGTAGAGGCCGGGACCGGAAGCAATCAGCCCCAGCATTTT,CASRLVEAGTGSNQPQHF
TRBD2,TRBV5-1,few,TRBJ2-1,TGCGCCAGCCTAGGGGCGGGGGTCCCTCTAAGCAATGAGCAGTTCTTC,CASLGAGVPLSNEQFF
TRBD1,TRBV20-1,few,TRBJ2-3,TGCAGTGCTAGCCGGACAGGGATGGGCACAGATACGCAGTATTTT,CSASRTGMGTDTQYF
-,TRBV29-1,many,TRBJ1-1,TGCAGCGTTGCCCCCCGGCACGGGGCCACTGAAGCTTTCTTT,CSVAPRHGATEAFF
-,TRBV28,few,TRBJ1-1,TGTGCCAGCAGTTTAATGTCGAGGGCGGAAGCTTTCTTT,CASSLMSRAEAFF
-,TRBV9,few,TRBJ1-4,TGTGCCAGCAGCTATACACAGGGAGGTGAAAAACTGTTTTTT,CASSYTQGGEKLFF
-,TRBV10-1,-,TRBJ1-5,TGCGCCAGCACCAAGACTAATCAGCCCCAGCATTTT,CASTKTNQPQHF
-,TRBV15,many,TRBJ1-5,TGTGCCACCAGCACCCAGACTAGCAATCAGCCCCAGCATTTT,CATSTQTSNQPQHF
-,TRBV24-1,many,TRBJ1-1,TGTGCCACCAGTGTGCGGGGGCGGTTCACTGAAGCTTTCTTT,CATSVRGRFTEAFF
TRBD1,TRBV6-1,few,TRBJ2-2,TGTGCCACCCCTGGGGCAGGGGGCTTGTCCGGGGAGCTGTTTTTT,CATPGAGGLSGELFF
TRBD2,TRBV15,many,TRBJ2-5,TGTGCCACCAGCTCCAAGGGACGAGCGGGGGCCCAGTACTTC,CATSSKGRAGAQYF
-,TRBV20-1,many,TRBJ2-5,TGCAGTGCCCGAGAGAATAGCCGGGAGACCCAGTACTTC,CSARENSRETQYF
TRBD1,TRBV6-2/TRBV6-3,many,TRBJ2-1,TGTGCCAGCAGCCCGGGACAGACGTACAATGAGCAGTTCTTC,CASSPGQTYNEQFF
TRBD1,TRBV20-1,many,TRBJ2-1,TGCAGTGCTAGTTTCTCCGGGACAGGGAATGAGCAGTTCTTC,CSASFSGTGNEQFF
TRBD1,TRBV5-1,many,TRBJ2-5,TGCGCCAGCCGACAGGGCCCACAAGAGACCCAGTACTTC,CASRQGPQETQYF
-,TRBV11-2,-,TRBJ2-1,TGTGCCAGCAGCTTAGATCTCGGAGGCAGGCTGTTCTTC,CASSLDLGGRLFF
TRBD2,TRBV20-1,-,TRBJ2-1,TGCAGTGCTGGAGACATCAGGACTAGCTACAATGAGCAGTTCTTC,CSAGDIRTSYNEQFF
TRBD1,TRBV20-1,-,TRBJ2-3,TGCAGTGAACAGGGGGCCACAGATACGCAGTATTTT,CSEQGATDTQYF
-,TRBV12-3/TRBV12-4,-,TRBJ2-5,TGTGCCAGCAGTTTGGATGCAGAGACCCAGTACTTC,CASSLDAETQYF